This TCR beta chain came from a study of glioma-infiltrating T cells after dendritic cell vaccination. Across the study: Autologous tumor lysate-pulsed dendritic cell vaccination was given between the early 2000s and the early 2010s. Findings and limits, study-wide: TCR clonality showed no direct relationship with survival.

Input was 1.5 to 2.5 ug genomic DNA, or all available if less. The assay was immunoSEQ multiplex PCR, and TCRdb's table has in-frame clones only and misses some. The data show 100,000 or so clones, nearly 90% seen once. The sample's time point: after dendritic cell vaccination, including at tumor progression/relapse. No glioblastoma patient carried an isocitrate dehydrogenase mutation. With regard to this clone: Its antigen is undetermined.

V was shortened by 4 bases and J by 5 bases, with 12 bases between the two germline ends. Germline V gene data show CDR1 as SGHRS and CDR2 as YFSETQ. The CDR3 spans 13 residues. The sequence was collected from a human donor with glioblastoma. The chain is built from TRBV5-1 and TRBJ2-5; possibly TRBD2 for D (6 bases). Material: blood, obtained after dendritic cell vaccination. The CDR3 nucleotides are TGCGCCAGCAGCGGGGGAGGACTCGAGACCCAGTACTTC. This gives the protein CASSGGGLETQYF. The variable domain in full, with the rest retrieved from reference TRBV5-1 and TRBJ2-5, is KAGVTQTPRYLIKTRGQQVTLSCSPISGHRSVSWYQQTPGQGLQFLFEYFSETQRNKGNFPGRFSGRQFSNSRSEMNVSTLELGDSALYLCASSGGGLETQYFGPGTRLLVL.